Sequencing of this TCR beta chain was carried out in a study of blood T cell repertoires in COVID-19 (dated by TCRdb to the early 2020s). Some background on the complete study: Collaborator samples came from the United States, Italy and Spain and covered acute and convalescent phases of COVID-19. The samples were drawn from the first 160 participants of the ongoing ImmuneRACE study and from about 1,200 subjects provided by 6 global collaborators. The repertoires were released in a freely available public database intended as a resource for research on the immune response to SARS-CoV-2. The dataset comprised deeply sampled blood TCRbeta repertoires from subjects exposed to, actively infected with, or recovered from COVID-19. Sample metadata almost always included a de-identified subject ID, COVID-19 status, age in years and sex. The prospective study material was composed of cDNA or gDNA derived from T cells, B-cell-depleted T cells, or PBMCs. Where HLA class I and class II types were available, the types were taken from metadata supplied by the sample provider, not from assay-based typing. General conclusions and limits of the study: The amount of clinical and demographic metadata varied by source and participant and was provided uncurated.

Whole blood was collected in K2EDTA tubes by collaborating institutions according to the institutions' own protocols. For TCRbeta analysis, collaborators shipped samples in one of three forms: frozen whole blood, isolated PBMCs, or DNA extracted from either of those sample types. Regarding this clone: Its antigen is currently not known. There are no base qualities to consult, and no much larger clone falls within one base.

The immunoSEQ Assay, a bias-controlled multiplex PCR, was used to amplify TCRbeta CDR3 regions from genomic DNA. On the study's bioinformatics: The number of nucleated cells in each sample was estimated from the amplification of reference gene primers within the assay. Sequence reads were collapsed and filtered to measure the absolute abundance of every unique TCRbeta CDR3 rearrangement. For each sample, productive Simpson clonality was calculated by taking the square root of Simpson's diversity index across productive rearrangements. The clones in this table, taken by TCRdb from immuneACCESS, are in-frame only. Not every clone is retained; where verified, under half of the shortfall comes from an unresolved V gene, and the cause of the rest is unknown. V and J calls and clone size are as listed in that table; D and trimming were resolved from the DNA. The sample table records some 210,000 clones; about 90% of these occur just once. 1% to 1.5% of the sample is held by the ten biggest clonotypes.

CDR1 and CDR2, looked up from the germline V gene, are LGHNT and FRNRAP. At the junction V is shortened by 5 bases and J by 1 base; bases outside the gene matches: 4. The CDR3 measures 14 amino acids from cysteine to phenylalanine. Only the CDR3 DNA stays, 42 bases, in frame from base 1. The chain uses TRBV12-5 and TRBJ1-1, and 7 junctional nucleotides match TRBD1. The TCR originated in a man aged 30 to 45 with acute or convalescent COVID-19. Sequences were obtained from peripheral blood. The CDR3 reads as follows: CASGPGQPNTEAFF. The DNA is TGTGCTAGTGGTCCGGGACAGCCGAACACTGAAGCTTTCTTT.